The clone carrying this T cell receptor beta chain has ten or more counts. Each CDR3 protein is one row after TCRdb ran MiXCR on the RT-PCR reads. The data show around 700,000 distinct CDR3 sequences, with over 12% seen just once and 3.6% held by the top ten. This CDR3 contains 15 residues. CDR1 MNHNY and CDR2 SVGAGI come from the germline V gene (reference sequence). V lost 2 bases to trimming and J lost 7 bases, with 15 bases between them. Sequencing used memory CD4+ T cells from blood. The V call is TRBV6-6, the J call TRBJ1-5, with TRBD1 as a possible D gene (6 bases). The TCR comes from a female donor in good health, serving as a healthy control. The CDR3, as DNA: TGTGCCAGCAGTTACAGACAGGTTATAGGGCAGCCCCAGCATTTT. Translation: CASSYRQVIGQPQHF.